This TCR beta chain was documented in a study of cytomegalovirus exposure and HLA in healthy donors. Study background: Unique TCR beta sequences numbering approximately 120 million came from 150 million to 200 million T cells in an earlier analysis. Study-wide findings and caveats: Versus the roughly 670-donor mean, an Asian-associated ancestry cluster reportedly showed fewer N-insertions in a later analysis. The study dropped some indistinguishable V segments, TRBV6-2 and TRBV6-3 among them.

About this clone: Its antigen is unidentified.

PCR amplification relied on 60 Vbeta primers (plus 13 Jbeta primers). The protocol was immunoSEQ multiplex PCR, while the TCRdb copy is restricted to in-frame clones and leaves out a portion. The table lists about 130,000 clones, roughly 10% of them singletons. Germline V lookup: CDR1 MNHNS, CDR2 SASEGT. The CDR3 sequence is 14 residues long. Trimming stripped 6 bases from V and 8 bases from J, with 17 bases between. The specimen was PBMCs. The receptor's source is a woman aged 18 to 35 in good health and CMV-seropositive. The chain links TRBV6-1 to TRBJ1-3; a weak D match, TRBD1 (5 bases). The chain's CDR3 is CASSLGADLDTIYF. CDR3 DNA sequence: TGTGCCAGCAGCCTTGGGGCAGACCTAGACACCATATATTTT.